A single sample is the source of the 25 T cell receptor beta chains below, sequenced in a study of blood T cell repertoires in COVID-19. Assay: immunoSEQ multiplex PCR; the TCRdb copy retains only in-frame clones and omits some. The data show under 250,000 clones, 75% to 85% seen once. Sequencing input: peripheral blood. These receptor sequences come from a human donor in a cohort sampled during active COVID-19.

V usage is TRBV6-5 and J usage is TRBJ2-7; no clear D gene. V lost 5 bases to trimming and J lost 0 bases, with 11 bases between them. Germline CDR1 MNHEY, CDR2 SVGAGI. This CDR3 has 14 residues. CDR3 residues: CASSPGSLSYEQYF. DNA for the CDR3: TGTGCCAGCAGTCCCGGGTCCCTCTCCTACGAGCAGTACTTC.

The chain carries TRBV18 and TRBJ2-2, with D possibly matching TRBD2 (6 bases). Germline CDR1 reads KGHSH; CDR2 reads LQKENI. This CDR3 is built from 15 residues. The V end lost 3 bases, the J end lost 4 bases, and 12 bases lay between the germline ends. In DNA, the CDR3 is TGTGCCAGCTCACCCCGAATGGGAGGCACCGGGGAGCTGTTTTTT. Translation gives CASSPRMGGTGELFF.

The chain has TRBV5-1 and TRBJ2-4, with TRBD2 matching 13 bases. The CDR3 is made up of 18 amino acids. The germline V gene has CDR1 SGHRS and CDR2 YFSETQ. Trimming cost V 2 bases and J 0 bases; bases outside gene matches: 5. For the CDR3, the DNA is TGCGCCAGCAGCTTCCTGACTAGCGGGGGGACAGCCAAAAACATTCAGTACTTC. Amino acid sequence: CASSFLTSGGTAKNIQYF.

V usage is TRBV5-1 and J usage is TRBJ1-3; TRBD1 matches at 11 bases. There are 15 residues in the CDR3. CDR1 is SGHRS and CDR2 is YFSETQ in the germline V gene. V shed 5 bases and J 4 bases; nucleotides not matched to a gene: 5. CDR3 region: CASREWTGGGNTIYF. Written as DNA, the CDR3 is TGCGCCAGCAGGGAGTGGACAGGGGGCGGAAACACCATATATTTT.

This chain joins TRBV9 and TRBJ2-7; no definite D call. V lost 2 bases to trimming and J lost 1 base, with 10 bases between them. CDR3 length equals 14 residues. Germline values: CDR1 SGDLS, CDR2 YYNGEE. The CDR3 DNA is TGTGCCAGCAGCGTCGACACGGATTCCTACGAGCAGTACTTC. Protein: CASSVDTDSYEQYF.

The chain couples TRBV7-9 to TRBJ2-6, with D possibly TRBD1 on 6 matching bases. CDR1 and CDR2 (germline): SEHNR, FQNEAQ (reference sequence). The CDR3 contains 16 residues. The V end was cut by 2 bases, the J end by 0 bases, with 8 bases between. The CDR3 DNA follows: TGTGCCAGCAGCTTAACAGGGATCTCTGGGGCCAACGTCCTGACTTTC. This encodes CASSLTGISGANVLTF.

The chain combines TRBV5-1 with TRBJ2-1; no clear D gene. The CDR3 spans 12 residues. The V end lost 2 bases, the J end lost 8 bases, and 8 bases lay between the germline ends. The germline V gene encodes CDR1 SGHRS and CDR2 YFSETQ. This chain's CDR3 is CASSFNSDEQFF. The CDR3, as DNA: TGCGCCAGCAGCTTTAACAGTGATGAGCAGTTCTTC.

This clone appeared once. The rearrangement joins TRBV28 to TRBJ1-2, with D maybe TRBD1 (6 bases). This CDR3 is 12 amino acids long. Trimming left V 4 bases short and J 12 bases short, with 15 bases between. In germline, CDR1 is MDHEN, CDR2 SYDVKM. In DNA form, the CDR3 reads TGTGCCAGCAGTTCCGCCGGGACATTGGACACCTTC. This codes for CASSSAGTLDTF.

The DNA of the CDR3 is TGTGCCAGTAGGTCCCTGGGGGCCGATTTCTACAATGAGCAGTTCTTC. Translating it yields CASRSLGADFYNEQFF. The chain carries TRBV19 and TRBJ2-1, with D perhaps matching TRBD1 (6 bases). CDR3 length: 16 residues. Trimming pared 6 bases from V and 3 bases from J, leaving 18 bases between. Germline V lookup: CDR1 LNHDA, CDR2 SQIVND (reference sequence).

This chain uses TRBV6-5 with TRBJ1-2; 7 bases are shared with TRBD1. J was trimmed by 3 bases and V by 6 bases; bases with no gene match: 7. The V gene's germline CDR1 is MNHEY and CDR2 SVGAGI. CDR3 length equals 14 residues. CDR3 DNA sequence: TGTGCCAGCAGGAACAGGGGTCCTTACTATGGCTACACCTTC. Translating gives CASRNRGPYYGYTF.

CDR3 sequence (DNA): TGTGCCATCGGCGGAAATAATTCACCCCTCCACTTT. It codes for CAIGGNNSPLHF. J is TRBJ1-6 and V is TRBV3-1 (or the pseudogene TRBV3-2); no clear D gene. V lost 10 bases and J lost 5, with 9 bases in between. The V gene's germline CDR1 is LGHDT and CDR2 YNNKEL (reference sequence). CDR3 size: 12 residues.

This chain uses TRBV3-1 (or the pseudogene TRBV3-2) with TRBJ2-3, with a tentative D call TRBD2 (6 bases). The length of the CDR3 is 15 residues. The V and J ends lost 1 base and 2 bases respectively, with 10 bases between them. CDR1 and CDR2 from the germline V gene are LGHDT and YNNKEL (reference sequence). CDR3 nucleotide sequence: TGTGCCAGCAGCCAAGCGAGCGGGCACACAGATACGCAGTATTTT. Its protein product is CASSQASGHTDTQYF.

This clone was found once. The rearrangement uses TRBV19 and TRBJ2-1, with 7 bases fitting TRBD2. Per the germline V gene, CDR1 is LNHDA and CDR2 is SQIVND (reference sequence). V lost 7 bases, J lost 0 bases, and 6 bases stayed unmatched. CDR3 length: 15 amino acids. The CDR3 sequence is CASNLAASSYNEQFF. CDR3 bases: TGTGCCAGTAATCTAGCGGCGAGCTCCTACAATGAGCAGTTCTTC.

This clone was picked up one time. The chain has TRBV2 and TRBJ2-2; 7 nucleotides match TRBD1. The CDR3 totals 14 residues. J gave up 5 bases and V 1 base, and 1 base lay outside the gene matches. Germline lookup yields CDR1 SNHLY and CDR2 FYNNEI. CDR3 protein: CASSEGRGTGELFF. CDR3 DNA: TGTGCCAGCAGTGAAGGCAGGGGGACCGGGGAGCTGTTTTTT.

V and J are TRBV7-2 and TRBJ2-2, with 9 bases fitting TRBD2. Losses at the gene ends were 4 bases for V and 5 bases for J; bases not matched to a gene: 11. CDR1 is SGHTA and CDR2 is FQGNSA in the germline V gene. The CDR3 is 17 amino acids. CDR3 nucleotides: TGTGCCAGCAGCTCCCGTACTAGCGGGCCGTTGACCGGGGAGCTGTTTTTT. Its protein is CASSSRTSGPLTGELFF.

The chain employs TRBV11-2 and TRBJ2-7; D not certain. The germline V and J ends were trimmed by 5 bases and 5 bases, with 7 bases remaining between them. This CDR3 comprises 11 residues. Germline assignment: CDR1 SGHAT and CDR2 FQNNGV. The CDR3 nucleotides read TGTGCCAGCAGCCTATTCCACGAGCAGTACTTC. It specifies CASSLFHEQYF.

The chain is built from TRBV24-1 and TRBJ2-1, with D maybe TRBD1 (6 bases). Trimming cost V 4 bases and J 8 bases, with 17 bases left between them. This CDR3 is 15 amino acids long. The germline V gene has CDR1 KGHDR and CDR2 SFDVKD. The DNA of the CDR3 is TGTGCCACCAGTGAACCACACACAGGGACATATGAGCAGTTCTTC. This gives the protein CATSEPHTGTYEQFF.

This clone appeared a single time. The V gene is TRBV27, the J gene TRBJ1-5; D unresolved. V was pared by 2 bases and J by 3 bases, with 8 bases between. Germline V gene lookup returns CDR1 MNHEY and CDR2 SMNVEV (reference sequence). The CDR3 contains 14 residues. DNA of the CDR3: TGTGCCAGCAGTTTAGAGGGTCTCAATCAGCCCCAGCATTTT. Translation gives CASSLEGLNQPQHF.

Only a few counts were recorded for this clone. The CDR3 is CASSQGGRSGNTIYF. CDR3 bases: TGTGCCAGCAGCCAAGGGGGGAGGTCTGGAAACACCATATATTTT. V gene TRBV3-1 (or the pseudogene TRBV3-2) combines with J gene TRBJ1-3, with a weak D call TRBD1 (5 bases). Germline CDR1 LGHDT, CDR2 YNNKEL (reference sequence). V dropped 1 base and J dropped 1 base, with 8 bases sitting between them. The CDR3 covers 15 residues.

J is TRBJ2-7 and V is TRBV5-4; 13 bases agree with TRBD2. The J segment lost 4 bases and the V segment lost 0 bases, leaving 4 bases of the junction unmatched. CDR1 and CDR2 from the germline V gene are SGHNT and YYREEE (reference sequence). The CDR3 extends over 16 amino acids. The CDR3 coding sequence is TGTGCCAGCAGCTTGGGGGGACTAGCGGGATTATACGAGCAGTACTTC. Its translation: CASSLGGLAGLYEQYF.

This clone has a single count. The chain links TRBV6-5 to TRBJ1-1, with 8 bases fitting TRBD1. Germline lookup yields CDR1 MNHEY and CDR2 SVGAGI. Trimming at V came to 6 bases and at J to 8 bases, leaving 8 bases not matched to a gene. This CDR3 spans 13 amino acids. The CDR3 DNA follows: TGTGCCAGCAGGTCGACAGGGGCTGGAGAAGCTTTCTTT. Translating it yields CASRSTGAGEAFF.

This chain links TRBV27 with TRBJ1-1; D gene uncertain. The CDR3 length is 15 residues. From germline, CDR1 is MNHEY and CDR2 SMNVEV (reference sequence). V lost 6 bases to trimming and J lost 1 base, with 15 bases between them. The CDR3, as DNA: TGTGCCAGCAGCCCCTCCCCGAACTCGAACACTGAAGCTTTCTTT. This encodes CASSPSPNSNTEAFF.

This clone has more than one count but fewer than ten. The genes are TRBV15 and TRBJ1-2, with 7 bases identical to TRBD1. CDR1 and CDR2 from the germline V gene are LNHNV and YYDKDF (reference sequence). J lost 8 bases, V lost 0 bases, and 6 bases had no gene match. This CDR3 has 14 amino acids. The CDR3 coding sequence is TGTGCCACCAGCAGAGACCGGGACAGCCGGGGCTACACCTTC. Amino acid sequence: CATSRDRDSRGYTF.

This clone was seen only a few times. The rearrangement joins TRBV4-1 to TRBJ2-2, with 10 bases lining up with TRBD1. V was pared by 1 base and J by 5 bases, with 4 bases of the junction left unmatched. From germline, CDR1 is MGHRA and CDR2 YSYEKL. CDR3 size: 16 residues. CDR3 DNA sequence: TGCGCCAGCAGCCAAGGACAGGGGGCCCCAACCGGGGAGCTGTTTTTT. Protein: CASSQGQGAPTGELFF.

This clone was found a few times. The J gene is TRBJ2-2, the V gene TRBV5-1, with 8 bases matching TRBD1. V lost 3 bases and J lost 6; bases outside the gene matches: 4. This CDR3 has 14 residues. Germline V lookup: CDR1 SGHRS, CDR2 YFSETQ. CDR3 loop: CASSSDRGSGELFF. The CDR3, as DNA: TGCGCCAGCAGCTCCGACAGGGGATCCGGGGAGCTGTTTTTT.